This is a list of T cell receptor beta chains from one sample in a study of T cell repertoires in ileal Crohn's disease. Method: immunoSEQ multiplex PCR; TCRdb's copy keeps in-frame clones and lacks some. The sample contains 15,000 or so clones, approximately 86% of which appear only once. Sequencing was performed on ileal tissue. The source of these receptors is an adult with Crohn's disease. Each CDR3 is given with its conserved first and last residue. The order of the fields is CDR3 protein, CDR3 DNA, D gene, V gene, J gene, clone size. The D gene is left open where the match is weak. Expanded clones get a size class; other rows say once, few or many, or leave the size out.

cdr3_aa: CASSYGAGSTDTQYF; cdr3_nt: TGTGCCAGCAGTTACGGGGCGGGAAGCACAGATACGCAGTATTTT; d_call: .; v_call: TRBV6-5; j_call: TRBJ2-3; clone_size: .
cdr3_aa: CAGQGVDYGLNTGELFF; cdr3_nt: TGTGCCGGGCAGGGGGTTGATTATGGATTAAACACCGGGGAGCTGTTTTTT; d_call: TRBD1; v_call: TRBV7-9; j_call: TRBJ2-2; clone_size: .
cdr3_aa: CSVEFGSGSYEQYF; cdr3_nt: TGCAGCGTTGAATTCGGGTCGGGGTCCTACGAGCAGTACTTC; d_call: .; v_call: TRBV29-1; j_call: TRBJ2-7; clone_size: .
cdr3_aa: CASSSGGEQYF; cdr3_nt: TGTGCCAGCAGTTCCGGGGGTGAGCAGTACTTC; d_call: .; v_call: TRBV27; j_call: TRBJ2-7; clone_size: .
cdr3_aa: CASFKGTGISQPQHF; cdr3_nt: TGTGCCAGCTTCAAGGGGACAGGGATAAGTCAGCCCCAGCATTTT; d_call: TRBD1; v_call: TRBV2; j_call: TRBJ1-5; clone_size: .
cdr3_aa: CSVEGLAKNIQYF; cdr3_nt: TGCAGCGTTGAGGGACTAGCCAAAAACATTCAGTACTTC; d_call: .; v_call: TRBV29-1; j_call: TRBJ2-4; clone_size: .
cdr3_aa: CASSLEQGGMRELFF; cdr3_nt: TGTGCCAGCAGCTTAGAACAGGGAGGGATGAGGGAGCTGTTTTTT; d_call: .; v_call: TRBV7-2; j_call: TRBJ2-2; clone_size: .
cdr3_aa: CASRGVRTSGGTDTQYF; cdr3_nt: TGCGCCAGCCGGGGGGTAAGGACTAGCGGAGGCACAGATACGCAGTATTTT; d_call: TRBD2; v_call: TRBV5-1; j_call: TRBJ2-3; clone_size: .
cdr3_aa: CASSIAGGLNTIYF; cdr3_nt: TGTGCCAGCAGCATAGCAGGGGGCTTGAACACCATATATTTT; d_call: TRBD1; v_call: TRBV6-6; j_call: TRBJ1-3; clone_size: .
cdr3_aa: CASRAGGASGKGTQYF; cdr3_nt: TGTGCCAGCAGAGCCGGGGGGGCTAGCGGGAAAGGTACGCAGTATTTT; d_call: TRBD2; v_call: TRBV9; j_call: TRBJ2-3; clone_size: .
cdr3_aa: CASSGRAATGNTIYF; cdr3_nt: TGTGCCAGCAGTGGGAGAGCCGCCACTGGAAACACCATATATTTT; d_call: .; v_call: TRBV6-1; j_call: TRBJ1-3; clone_size: few
cdr3_aa: CAWSFSGEAFF; cdr3_nt: TGTGCCTGGAGTTTTTCAGGTGAAGCTTTCTTT; d_call: .; v_call: TRBV30; j_call: TRBJ1-1; clone_size: .
cdr3_aa: CASSLNQGGGKLFF; cdr3_nt: TGCGCCAGCAGCTTGAACCAGGGAGGGGGAAAACTGTTTTTT; d_call: .; v_call: TRBV5-1; j_call: TRBJ1-4; clone_size: .
cdr3_aa: CSVILLRNTGELFF; cdr3_nt: TGCAGCGTTATCCTCTTGCGGAACACCGGGGAGCTGTTTTTT; d_call: .; v_call: TRBV29-1; j_call: TRBJ2-2; clone_size: .
cdr3_aa: CASSYSGTGATEAFF; cdr3_nt: TGTGCCAGCAGTTACTCTGGGACAGGGGCCACTGAAGCTTTCTTT; d_call: TRBD1; v_call: TRBV6-5; j_call: TRBJ1-1; clone_size: .
cdr3_aa: CASSPRQVQYF; cdr3_nt: TGTGCCAGCAGTCCCAGGCAAGTGCAGTACTTC; d_call: .; v_call: TRBV28; j_call: TRBJ2-7; clone_size: .
cdr3_aa: CAISESESYGYTF; cdr3_nt: TGTGCCATCAGTGAGTCGGAGAGCTATGGCTACACCTTC; d_call: .; v_call: TRBV10-3; j_call: TRBJ1-2; clone_size: once
cdr3_aa: CATAQVSNTGELFF; cdr3_nt: TGTGCCACGGCACAGGTCTCGAACACCGGGGAGCTGTTTTTT; d_call: .; v_call: TRBV6-5; j_call: TRBJ2-2; clone_size: .
cdr3_aa: CASSLIAGEGEQFF; cdr3_nt: TGTGCCAGCAGCTTGATAGCGGGAGAGGGAGAGCAGTTCTTC; d_call: TRBD2; v_call: TRBV7-9; j_call: TRBJ2-1; clone_size: .
cdr3_aa: CASSYRLRGSYEQYF; cdr3_nt: TGTGCCAGCAGTTACCGTCTCAGGGGAAGCTACGAGCAGTACTTC; d_call: .; v_call: TRBV6-5; j_call: TRBJ2-7; clone_size: once
cdr3_aa: CASSTTNSNQPQHF; cdr3_nt: TGTGCCAGCAGCACTACCAATAGCAATCAGCCCCAGCATTTT; d_call: .; v_call: TRBV6-8; j_call: TRBJ1-5; clone_size: .
cdr3_aa: CASSLTGGARYEQYF; cdr3_nt: TGTGCCAGCAGCTTAACAGGGGGAGCTAGATACGAGCAGTACTTC; d_call: .; v_call: TRBV7-3; j_call: TRBJ2-7; clone_size: .
cdr3_aa: CSVEDQRQGGYSYEQYF; cdr3_nt: TGCAGCGTTGAAGATCAGAGGCAGGGCGGATACTCCTACGAGCAGTACTTC; d_call: .; v_call: TRBV29-1; j_call: TRBJ2-7; clone_size: once
cdr3_aa: CSAGAGSYEQYF; cdr3_nt: TGCAGCGCTGGAGCGGGCTCCTACGAGCAGTACTTC; d_call: .; v_call: TRBV29-1; j_call: TRBJ2-7; clone_size: .
cdr3_aa: CASSLIQTGTSYTDTQYF; cdr3_nt: TGTGCCAGCAGCTTGATCCAAACCGGGACTTCATATACAGATACGCAGTATTTT; d_call: .; v_call: TRBV5-6; j_call: TRBJ2-3; clone_size: .
cdr3_aa: CASSLVGREGVNEQFF; cdr3_nt: TGTGCCAGCAGTTTAGTGGGGCGGGAGGGCGTCAATGAGCAGTTCTTC; d_call: TRBD2; v_call: TRBV28; j_call: TRBJ2-1; clone_size: .
cdr3_aa: CASSTLPGQGEETQYF; cdr3_nt: TGTGCCAGCAGCACACTACCGGGACAGGGTGAAGAGACCCAGTACTTC; d_call: TRBD1; v_call: TRBV7-9; j_call: TRBJ2-5; clone_size: once
cdr3_aa: CASSPPGSSYEQYF; cdr3_nt: TGTGCCAGCAGCCCCCCCGGGAGTTCCTACGAGCAGTACTTC; d_call: .; v_call: TRBV11-3; j_call: TRBJ2-7; clone_size: .
cdr3_aa: CSVLGALNTGELFF; cdr3_nt: TGCAGCGTTTTGGGGGCACTGAACACCGGGGAGCTGTTTTTT; d_call: .; v_call: TRBV29-1; j_call: TRBJ2-2; clone_size: few
cdr3_aa: CASRPTPGAGYGYTF; cdr3_nt: TGTGCCAGCAGGCCGACACCGGGAGCTGGATATGGCTACACCTTC; d_call: .; v_call: TRBV4-2; j_call: TRBJ1-2; clone_size: .
cdr3_aa: CASSVGIQDQETQYF; cdr3_nt: TGTGCCAGCAGCGTAGGGATACAGGACCAAGAGACCCAGTACTTC; d_call: .; v_call: TRBV9; j_call: TRBJ2-5; clone_size: .
cdr3_aa: CASSLQGDYGYTF; cdr3_nt: TGTGCCAGCAGCTTACAGGGGGACTATGGCTACACCTTC; d_call: TRBD1; v_call: TRBV5-6; j_call: TRBJ1-2; clone_size: .
cdr3_aa: CASSFSGRRYEQYF; cdr3_nt: TGTGCCAGCAGCTTCAGCGGGAGGAGATACGAGCAGTACTTC; d_call: TRBD2; v_call: TRBV11-2; j_call: TRBJ2-7; clone_size: once
cdr3_aa: CASSSRSGRHADTQYF; cdr3_nt: TGTGCCAGCAGCTCTCGTAGTGGGAGGCATGCAGATACGCAGTATTTT; d_call: .; v_call: TRBV7-9; j_call: TRBJ2-3; clone_size: .
cdr3_aa: CASKDSSDTQYF; cdr3_nt: TGTGCCAGCAAGGACTCCTCAGATACGCAGTATTTT; d_call: .; v_call: TRBV9; j_call: TRBJ2-3; clone_size: .
cdr3_aa: CASSLRRRGKSEQYF; cdr3_nt: TGTGCCAGCAGCTTACGGCGGCGGGGGAAGAGCGAGCAGTACTTC; d_call: TRBD2; v_call: TRBV7-2; j_call: TRBJ2-7; clone_size: .
cdr3_aa: CASSLKLEAFF; cdr3_nt: TGTGCCAGCAGCTTGAAGCTAGAAGCTTTCTTT; d_call: .; v_call: TRBV7-9; j_call: TRBJ1-1; clone_size: .
cdr3_aa: CASSITSVGSYEQYF; cdr3_nt: TGTGCCAGTAGTATCACTAGCGTCGGCTCCTACGAGCAGTACTTC; d_call: TRBD2; v_call: TRBV19; j_call: TRBJ2-7; clone_size: .
cdr3_aa: CASSWSRGEAFF; cdr3_nt: TGCGCCAGCAGCTGGAGCAGGGGTGAAGCTTTCTTT; d_call: .; v_call: TRBV5-1; j_call: TRBJ1-1; clone_size: .
cdr3_aa: CASRREIADTQYF; cdr3_nt: TGTGCCAGTAGGCGGGAGATCGCAGATACGCAGTATTTT; d_call: TRBD2; v_call: TRBV19; j_call: TRBJ2-3; clone_size: .
cdr3_aa: CASSTGQGSRGNQPQHF; cdr3_nt: TGTGCCAGTAGTACGGGACAGGGGAGTCGGGGCAATCAGCCCCAGCATTTT; d_call: TRBD1; v_call: TRBV19; j_call: TRBJ1-5; clone_size: .
cdr3_aa: CASSPGQGAYYGYTF; cdr3_nt: TGTGCCAGCAGCCCCGGACAGGGCGCTTACTATGGCTACACCTTC; d_call: TRBD1; v_call: TRBV5-4; j_call: TRBJ1-2; clone_size: .
cdr3_aa: CASSYAGQGENYGYTF; cdr3_nt: TGTGCCAGCAGTTACGCCGGACAGGGGGAAAACTATGGCTACACCTTC; d_call: TRBD1; v_call: TRBV6-6; j_call: TRBJ1-2; clone_size: .
cdr3_aa: CASSAGQANTEAFF; cdr3_nt: TGCGCCAGCAGCGCGGGACAGGCGAACACTGAAGCTTTCTTT; d_call: TRBD1; v_call: TRBV5-1; j_call: TRBJ1-1; clone_size: .
cdr3_aa: CASSRTGGVTEAFF; cdr3_nt: TGTGCCAGTAGCCGGACAGGGGGCGTCACTGAAGCTTTCTTT; d_call: TRBD1; v_call: TRBV19; j_call: TRBJ1-1; clone_size: once
cdr3_aa: CASSPVGGPGYEQYF; cdr3_nt: TGCGCCAGCAGCCCAGTCGGGGGGCCCGGATACGAGCAGTACTTC; d_call: .; v_call: TRBV5-1; j_call: TRBJ2-7; clone_size: .
cdr3_aa: CASNRWSEAFF; cdr3_nt: TGTGCCAGCAACCGGTGGTCTGAAGCTTTCTTT; d_call: .; v_call: TRBV7-9; j_call: TRBJ1-1; clone_size: .
cdr3_aa: CASSQQGFGYGYTF; cdr3_nt: TGTGCCAGCAGTCAACAGGGGTTCGGCTATGGCTACACCTTC; d_call: TRBD1; v_call: TRBV6-5; j_call: TRBJ1-2; clone_size: once